Described below is a single T cell receptor beta chain sequence and its context. The source of the sample is a study of blood T cells in healthy people across ages. This CDR3 is built from 17 residues. The V end was cut by 3 bases, the J end by 1 base, with 14 bases between. The V gene's germline CDR1 is SGDLS and CDR2 YYNGEE. Sample-barcoded 5' priming and a J-beta primer mix drove a second PCR of roughly 6 to 12 cycles. TCRdb itself ran the 5' RACE reads through MiXCR, one entry per CDR3 protein. The profile shows about 1.7 million distinct CDR3 sequences, 28% of them singletons. This clonotype originated in a woman in her 30s in good health. The rearrangement uses TRBV9 and TRBJ2-6; TRBD1 might be the D (5 bases). Sequenced: blood. The CDR3 reads CASSGGQGFSGANVLTF. CDR3 DNA: TGTGCCAGCAGCGGAGGCCAGGGATTTTCTGGGGCCAACGTCCTGACTTTC. Drawing the rest from reference TRBV9 and TRBJ2-6, the complete variable domain is DSGVTQTPKHLITATGQRVTLRCSPRSGDLSVYWYQQSLDQGLQFLIQYYNGEERAKGNILERFSAQQFPDLHSELNLSSLELGDSALYFCASSGGQGFSGANVLTFGAGSRLTVL.